What follows are 5 T cell receptor beta chains derived from one specimen sequenced in a study of cytomegalovirus exposure and HLA in healthy donors. In the PCR, 60 Vbeta and 13 Jbeta primers were used. Libraries were prepared by immunoSEQ multiplex PCR; TCRdb keeps only in-frame clonotypes and omits some of them. Of around 110,000 clones in the sample, approximately 79% are singletons; the top ten hold around 2.2%. Sequencing was carried out using PBMCs. These receptors originate from a man aged 25-40 years in good health and CMV-seronegative.

CDR3 DNA sequence: TGTGCCAGCAGCTCGGGACAGGGGTCAGTCTCTGGGGCCAACGTCCTGACTTTC. This sequence encodes CASSSGQGSVSGANVLTF. The chain has TRBV7-2 and TRBJ2-6; 10 nucleotides agree with TRBD1. CDR1 SGHTA and CDR2 FQGNSA come from the germline V gene. Unmatched junction bases numbered 6, after V lost 4 bases and J lost 0 bases. The CDR3 is 18 residues long.

This clone was recorded a few times. The gene calls are TRBV29-1 and TRBJ2-6, with 7 bases aligning to TRBD1. The V segment lost 2 bases and the J segment 0 bases; nucleotides outside the gene matches: 10. From germline, CDR1 is SQVTM and CDR2 ANQGSEA. The CDR3 length is 18 residues. CDR3 DNA sequence: TGCAGCGTTGAATTGGGTGGGACAGAAGTCTCTGGGGCCAACGTCCTGACTTTC. Residues: CSVELGGTEVSGANVLTF.

Only a few counts were recorded for this clone. V and J are TRBV5-1 and TRBJ2-7; D might be TRBD2 (6 bases). Germline CDR1 SGHRS, CDR2 YFSETQ. The V end lost 4 bases, the J end lost 0 bases, and 14 bases lay between the germline ends. The CDR3 covers 15 residues. In DNA form, the CDR3 reads TGCGCCAGCAGCCCGGCGGGACCCCCCTCCTACGAGCAGTACTTC. Translating gives CASSPAGPPSYEQYF.

The chain couples TRBV4-2 to TRBJ1-4, with 9 bases identical to TRBD1. This CDR3 region has 16 residues. With 2 bases clipped from V and 6 bases from J, the junction kept 7 bases outside the gene matches. Germline-derived CDR1 and CDR2 are LGHNA and YNFKEQ. The CDR3 DNA reads as TGTGCCAGCAGCCAAACTCCGGGACAGGGCCATGAAAAACTGTTTTTT. This translates into CASSQTPGQGHEKLFF.

The rearrangement links TRBV28 to TRBJ2-7; D call uncertain. CDR1 and CDR2 (germline): MDHEN, SYDVKM. The CDR3 consists of 13 residues. V lost 3 bases to trimming and J lost 3 bases, with 9 bases between them. CDR3: CASSFDMSYEQYF. CDR3 nucleotide sequence: TGTGCCAGCAGTTTCGACATGAGCTACGAGCAGTACTTC.